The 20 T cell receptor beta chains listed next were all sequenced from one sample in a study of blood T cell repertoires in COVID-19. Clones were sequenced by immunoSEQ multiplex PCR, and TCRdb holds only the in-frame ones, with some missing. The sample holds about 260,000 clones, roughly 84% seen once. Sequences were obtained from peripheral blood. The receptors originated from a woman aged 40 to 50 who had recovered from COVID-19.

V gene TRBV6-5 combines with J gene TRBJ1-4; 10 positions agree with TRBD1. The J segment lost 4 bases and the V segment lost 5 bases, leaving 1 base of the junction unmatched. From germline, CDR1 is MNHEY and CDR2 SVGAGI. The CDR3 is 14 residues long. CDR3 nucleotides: TGTGCCAGCAGTCGGGACAGGGGTAATGAAAAACTGTTTTTT. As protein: CASSRDRGNEKLFF.

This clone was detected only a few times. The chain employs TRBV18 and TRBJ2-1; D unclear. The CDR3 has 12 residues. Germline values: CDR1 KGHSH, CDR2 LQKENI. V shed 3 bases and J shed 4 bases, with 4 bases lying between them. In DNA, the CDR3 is TGTGCCAGCTCACCGGAGTACAATGAGCAGTTCTTC. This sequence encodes CASSPEYNEQFF.

The CDR3 is CASSLGQGFRQPQHF. CDR3 nucleotide sequence: TGTGCCAGCAGCCTGGGACAGGGGTTTAGGCAGCCCCAGCATTTT. The V call is TRBV28, the J call TRBJ1-5, with 10 bases identical to TRBD1. The germline V gene encodes CDR1 MDHEN and CDR2 SYDVKM. Germline trimming cut 6 bases from V and 7 bases from J; bases unmatched to any gene: 9. This CDR3 comprises 15 residues.

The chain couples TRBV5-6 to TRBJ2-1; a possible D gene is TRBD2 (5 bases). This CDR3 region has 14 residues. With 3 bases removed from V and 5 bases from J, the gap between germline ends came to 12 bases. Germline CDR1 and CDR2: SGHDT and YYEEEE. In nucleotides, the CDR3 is TGTGCCAGCAGCTCAGATCGGAGGAACAATGAGCAGTTCTTC. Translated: CASSSDRRNNEQFF.

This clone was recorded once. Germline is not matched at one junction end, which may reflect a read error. The CDR3 coding sequence is TGTGCCAGCAGGAGAGACAGGGAAGGGCACTTC. The encoded protein is CASRRDREGHF. The J gene is TRBJ1-2, the V gene TRBV2; 7 bases match TRBD1. Germline V lookup: CDR1 SNHLY, CDR2 FYNNEI. This CDR3 has 11 amino acids.

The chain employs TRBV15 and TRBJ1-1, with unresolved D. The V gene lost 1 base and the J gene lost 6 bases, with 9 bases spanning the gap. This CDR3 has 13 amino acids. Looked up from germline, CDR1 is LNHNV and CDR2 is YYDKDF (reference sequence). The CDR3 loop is CATSRGRGSEAFF. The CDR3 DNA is TGTGCCACCAGCAGAGGCCGAGGATCTGAAGCTTTCTTT.

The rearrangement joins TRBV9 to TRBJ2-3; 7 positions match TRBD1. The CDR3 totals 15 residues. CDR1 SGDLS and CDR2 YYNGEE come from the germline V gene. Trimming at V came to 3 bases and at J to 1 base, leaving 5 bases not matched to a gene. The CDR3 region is CASSGRDRGTDTQYF. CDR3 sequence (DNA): TGTGCCAGCAGCGGCCGGGACAGAGGCACAGATACGCAGTATTTT.

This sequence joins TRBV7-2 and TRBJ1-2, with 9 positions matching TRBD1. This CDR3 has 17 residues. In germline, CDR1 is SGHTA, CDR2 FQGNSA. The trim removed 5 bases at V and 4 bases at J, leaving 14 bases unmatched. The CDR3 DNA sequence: TGTGCCAGCAGCCCGGGACAGGGTGGGGTTTGGTCCTATGGCTACACCTTC. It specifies CASSPGQGGVWSYGYTF.

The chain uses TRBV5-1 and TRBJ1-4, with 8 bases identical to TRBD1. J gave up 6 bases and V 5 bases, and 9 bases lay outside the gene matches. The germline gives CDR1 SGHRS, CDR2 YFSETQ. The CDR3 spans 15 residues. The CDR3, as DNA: TGCGCCAGCAGTTCCCAACAGGGGGGGGATGAAAAACTGTTTTTT. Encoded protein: CASSSQQGGDEKLFF.

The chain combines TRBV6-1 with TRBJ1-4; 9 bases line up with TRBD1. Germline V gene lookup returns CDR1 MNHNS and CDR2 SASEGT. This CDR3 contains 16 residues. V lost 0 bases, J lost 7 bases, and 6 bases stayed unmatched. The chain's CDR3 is CASSEARDREVEKLFF. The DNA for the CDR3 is TGTGCCAGCAGTGAAGCGAGGGACAGGGAGGTTGAAAAACTGTTTTTT.

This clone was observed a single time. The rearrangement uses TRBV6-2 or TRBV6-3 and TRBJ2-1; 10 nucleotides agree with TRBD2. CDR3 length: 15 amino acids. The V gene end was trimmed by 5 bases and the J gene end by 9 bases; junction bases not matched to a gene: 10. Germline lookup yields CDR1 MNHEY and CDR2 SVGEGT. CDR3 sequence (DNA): TGTGCCAGCAGTCTACGGAGCGGGGGGGCAGGTGAGCAGTTCTTC. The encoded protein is CASSLRSGGAGEQFF.

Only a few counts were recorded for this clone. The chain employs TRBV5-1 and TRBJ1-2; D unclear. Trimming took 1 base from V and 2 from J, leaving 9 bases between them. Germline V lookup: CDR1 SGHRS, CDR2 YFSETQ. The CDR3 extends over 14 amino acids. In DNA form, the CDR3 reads TGCGCCAGCAGCTTGTATCGAGCCAACTATGGCTACACCTTC. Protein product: CASSLYRANYGYTF.

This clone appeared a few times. In DNA, the CDR3 is TGCGCCAGCAGACGGGACAGCTACGAGCAGTACTTC. This translates into CASRRDSYEQYF. The J gene is TRBJ2-7, the V gene TRBV5-1; 7 bases agree with TRBD1. This CDR3 spans 12 amino acids. Germline loops: CDR1 SGHRS, CDR2 YFSETQ. Germline trimming cut 5 bases from V and 3 bases from J; bases unmatched to any gene: 2.

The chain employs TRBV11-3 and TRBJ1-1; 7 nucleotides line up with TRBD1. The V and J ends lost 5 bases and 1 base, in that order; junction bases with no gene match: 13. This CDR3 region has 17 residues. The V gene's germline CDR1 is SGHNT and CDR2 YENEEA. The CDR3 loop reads CASSPSPWDRGNTEAFF. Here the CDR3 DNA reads TGTGCCAGCAGCCCCAGCCCCTGGGACAGAGGGAACACTGAAGCTTTCTTT.

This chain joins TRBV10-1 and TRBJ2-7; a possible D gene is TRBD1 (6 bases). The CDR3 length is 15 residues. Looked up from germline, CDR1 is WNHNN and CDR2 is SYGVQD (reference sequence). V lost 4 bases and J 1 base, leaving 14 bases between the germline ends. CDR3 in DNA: TGCGCCAGCAGTGGTACAGGGTCTGGTTCCTACGAGCAGTACTTC. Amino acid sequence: CASSGTGSGSYEQYF.

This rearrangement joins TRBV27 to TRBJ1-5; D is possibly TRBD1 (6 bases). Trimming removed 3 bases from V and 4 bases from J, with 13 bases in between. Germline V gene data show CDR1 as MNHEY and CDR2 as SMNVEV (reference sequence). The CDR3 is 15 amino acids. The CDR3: CASSFRGGGNQPQHF. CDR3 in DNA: TGTGCCAGCAGTTTTAGAGGGGGGGGAAATCAGCCCCAGCATTTT.

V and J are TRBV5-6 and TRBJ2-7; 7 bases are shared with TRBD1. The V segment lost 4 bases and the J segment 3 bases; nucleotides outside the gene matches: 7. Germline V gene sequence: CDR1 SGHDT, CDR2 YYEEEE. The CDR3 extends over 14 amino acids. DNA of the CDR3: TGTGCCAGCAGCCCGGGACAGCGAAACTACGAGCAGTACTTC. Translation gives CASSPGQRNYEQYF.

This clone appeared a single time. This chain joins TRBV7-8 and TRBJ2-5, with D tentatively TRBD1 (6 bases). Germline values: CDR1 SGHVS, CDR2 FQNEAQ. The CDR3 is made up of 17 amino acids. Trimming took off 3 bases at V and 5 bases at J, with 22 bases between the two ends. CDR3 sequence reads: CASSFRRDTPRRETQYF. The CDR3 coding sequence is TGTGCCAGCAGCTTTCGTCGGGACACACCACGGCGGGAGACCCAGTACTTC.

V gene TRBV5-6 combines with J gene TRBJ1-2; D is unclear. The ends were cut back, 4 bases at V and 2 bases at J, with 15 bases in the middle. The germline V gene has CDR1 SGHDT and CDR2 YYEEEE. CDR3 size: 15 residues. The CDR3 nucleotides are TGTGCCAGCAGCACCCGTGGCAGGTTAAACTATGGCTACACCTTC. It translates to CASSTRGRLNYGYTF.

The chain's CDR3 is CASSEWATGGSYSNQPQHF. Here the CDR3 DNA reads TGTGCCAGCAGTGAATGGGCGACAGGGGGGTCCTATAGCAATCAGCCCCAGCATTTT. The chain combines TRBV2 with TRBJ1-5, with TRBD1 matching over 9 bases. This CDR3 comprises 19 residues. The J segment lost 0 bases and the V segment lost 2 bases, leaving 11 bases of the junction unmatched. Germline values: CDR1 SNHLY, CDR2 FYNNEI.